This entry describes one T cell receptor (beta chain). Its antigen is currently unknown. V shed 3 bases, J shed 5 bases, and the junction held 13 bases outside the gene matches. This CDR3 spans 16 amino acids. Per the germline V gene, CDR1 is SGDLS and CDR2 is YYNGEE. The data belong to a study of beta chain features in type 1 diabetes. Sorting that relied on CD45RO/CCR7/CD25/CD127/CD95/CD27 yielded CD4+ naive, central memory, regulatory and stem cell-like memory cells. Sequencing targeted expressed TCRB transcripts, as all isolated RNA had been reverse transcribed. Naive, central memory and regulatory T cell samples averaged about 3.57 million immunoSEQ reads each. Assay used: immunoSEQ multiplex PCR; TCRdb lists only in-frame clones, some missing. Of 150,000 or so clones listed, approximately 8.4% are singletons. General observations from the study: Sequencing of cDNA might inflate the share of cells that strongly express TCR. Among all four CD4+ subsets, Type 1 diabetes patients had TCRB CDR3s that were moderately but significantly shorter.

The specimen was central memory CD4+ T cells from blood. The sequence derives from a woman between 18 and 30 years old in good health. The chain uses TRBV9 and TRBJ2-5; TRBD2 matches at 7 bases. The DNA for the CDR3 is TGTGCCAGCAGCGCAACCCCAGGGAGGGCCGGGGAGACCCAGTACTTC. As protein: CASSATPGRAGETQYF.